This T cell receptor (beta chain) comes out of a study of vaccination and CD4 T cells after COVID-19. Study-wide findings and caveats: In convalescent patients, 304 of 307 vaccine-specific clones were mono-reactive for SARS-CoV-2 spike.

Sequenced with the Oncomine TCR Beta short-read assay was DNA taken from cultured CD4+ T cells. TCRdb re-called the PCR reads with MiXCR, one entry per CDR3 protein. Among thousands of distinct CDR3 sequences, 45% to 65% were seen once, and the ten largest hold about 42%. Noted treatment: roughly ten-day PBMC culture with coronavirus spike peptide pools or control peptides (ViraFEST assay). In regard to this clonotype: The antigen is unknown.

V lost 7 bases and J lost 6; bases outside the gene matches: 8. The CDR3 is 14 residues long. This chain connects TRBV12-3 or TRBV12-4 to TRBJ2-7, with TRBD1 matching 11 bases. The clonotype was recovered from a human donor who had recovered from COVID-19. The sample consisted of CD4+ T cells from blood, cultured in vitro. The DNA of the CDR3 is TGTGCCAGCAATCGAGGACAGGGGGCGCGCGAGCAGTACTTC. Translated: CASNRGQGAREQYF.